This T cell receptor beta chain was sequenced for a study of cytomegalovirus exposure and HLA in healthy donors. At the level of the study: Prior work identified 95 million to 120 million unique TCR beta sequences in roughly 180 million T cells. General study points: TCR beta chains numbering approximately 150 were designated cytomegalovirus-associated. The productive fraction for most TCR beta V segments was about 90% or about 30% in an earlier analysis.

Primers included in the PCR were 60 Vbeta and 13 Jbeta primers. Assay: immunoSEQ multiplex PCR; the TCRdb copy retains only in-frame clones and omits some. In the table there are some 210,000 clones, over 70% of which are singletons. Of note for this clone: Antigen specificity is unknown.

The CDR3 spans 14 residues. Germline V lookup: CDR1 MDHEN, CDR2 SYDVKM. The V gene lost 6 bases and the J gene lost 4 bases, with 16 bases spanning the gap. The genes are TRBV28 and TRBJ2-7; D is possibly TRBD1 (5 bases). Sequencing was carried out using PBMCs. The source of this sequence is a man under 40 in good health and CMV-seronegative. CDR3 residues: CASRDQGLRYEQYF. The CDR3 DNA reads TGTGCCAGCAGGGACCAGGGTTTAAGGTACGAGCAGTACTTC.